The rows below give T cell receptor beta chains drawn from one sample of a study of cytomegalovirus exposure and HLA in healthy donors. Produced via immunoSEQ multiplex PCR; TCRdb's table is partial and in-frame only. This table has roughly 120,000 clones, roughly three quarters appearing once. The sequenced material came from PBMCs. These receptors were collected from a man aged 50-59 years in good health and CMV-seropositive. Both conserved end residues are part of each CDR3. The D gene is left open where the match is weak. Expanded clones get a size class; other rows say once, few or many, or leave the size out.

>.|15|TRBV5-1|TRBD2|TRBJ2-1
TGCGCCAGCTGCTTGACTAGCGGGATTTACAATGAGCAGTTCTTC
CASCLTSGIYNEQFF
>.|15|TRBV7-9|.|TRBJ2-7
TGTGCCAGCAGCTTAGCGTCTGGACTATTCCACGAGCAGTACTTC
CASSLASGLFHEQYF
>.|16|TRBV9|TRBD1|TRBJ2-7
TGTGCCAGCAGCGTGTTCGGACAGGGTGTCTCCTACGAGCAGTACTTC
CASSVFGQGVSYEQYF
>once|17|TRBV5-5|TRBD1|TRBJ1-2
TGTGCCAGCAGTCAGCGGAGCCCGGGACAGGAGATCTATGGCTACACCTTC
CASSQRSPGQEIYGYTF
>few|13|TRBV19|TRBD1|TRBJ2-1
TGTGCCAGTACAACGACAGGGTGGAATGAGCAGTTCTTC
CASTTTGWNEQFF
>few|16|TRBV5-6|TRBD1|TRBJ2-7
TGTGCCAGCAGCTCCTTGGGGGACAGGTCCGCCTACGAGCAGTACTTC
CASSSLGDRSAYEQYF
>.|13|TRBV5-1|TRBD1|TRBJ1-2
TGCGCCAGCAGCACCGGGACAGAGGCCGGCTACACCTTC
CASSTGTEAGYTF
>.|14|TRBV7-2|TRBD2|TRBJ2-3
TGTGCCAGCAGCTTGGGACTATACACAGATACGCAGTATTTT
CASSLGLYTDTQYF
>.|15|TRBV21-1|.|TRBJ2-2
TGTGCCAGCAGCCCGACGTGCGACAGGACCGGGGAGCTGTTTTTT
CASSPTCDRTGELFF
>.|16|TRBV7-9|TRBD1|TRBJ1-4
TGTGCCAGCAGCTTAGACAGGGGCCCGAAGAATGAAAAACTGTTTTTT
CASSLDRGPKNEKLFF
>.|15|TRBV28|.|TRBJ2-3
TGTGCCAGCAGTCGAGACGGGGGTGGCACAGATACGCAGTATTTT
CASSRDGGGTDTQYF
>.|22|TRBV4-1|TRBD2|TRBJ2-3
TGCGCCAGCAGCCACCCCCGAGGAGGGGCTAGCGGGGGGCCCACCTTCACAGATACGCAGTATTTT
CASSHPRGGASGGPTFTDTQYF
>.|16|TRBV9|.|TRBJ2-1
TGTGCCAGCAGCGTAGGAGGCAGGGGAATTCACAATGAGCAGTTCTTC
CASSVGGRGIHNEQFF
>.|16|TRBV19|TRBD2|TRBJ2-3
TGTGCCAGTAGTATGCCAGCGGGGGGCCCCACAGATACGCAGTATTTT
CASSMPAGGPTDTQYF
>.|13|TRBV11-2|.|TRBJ1-5
TGTGCCAGCAGCAGACAGCGCAATCAGCCCCAGCATTTT
CASSRQRNQPQHF
>.|16|TRBV6-5|TRBD1|TRBJ1-1
TGTGCCAGCAGTTACGAAGACAGGGGTCAATACACTGAAGCTTTCTTT
CASSYEDRGQYTEAFF
>.|14|TRBV29-1|.|TRBJ2-3
TGCAGCGTTGAAATGATGACAGGCACAGATACGCAGTATTTT
CSVEMMTGTDTQYF
>.|15|TRBV7-8|.|TRBJ1-5
TGTGCCAGCAGCTTACCCGGACAGTTCAATCAGCCCCAGCATTTT
CASSLPGQFNQPQHF
>few|16|TRBV5-1|.|TRBJ1-4
TGCGCCAGCAGCCCGTGGACACCCGGGGAGGTTGAAAAACTGTTTTTT
CASSPWTPGEVEKLFF
>.|14|TRBV6-5|.|TRBJ2-7
TGTGCCAGCAGTTGGACTGCCCTTAGGAACGAGCAGTACTTC
CASSWTALRNEQYF
>.|15|TRBV11-3|.|TRBJ2-7
TGTGCCAGCAGCTTAGGGCCAGCGAGTCACTACGAGCAGTACTTC
CASSLGPASHYEQYF
>.|16|TRBV7-9|.|TRBJ2-7
TGTTCCAGCAGCTTCTTCCCTGCAGGGGTCTATTACGAGCAGTACTTC
CSSSFFPAGVYYEQYF
>few|14|TRBV2|TRBD2|TRBJ2-5
TGTGCCAGCAGTCGCGGCTGGGGGGGAGAGACCCAGTACTTC
CASSRGWGGETQYF
>few|14|TRBV19|TRBD1|TRBJ1-5
TGTGCCAGTAGTATGAGGCAGGGGGCCGATTTCCAGCATTTT
CASSMRQGADFQHF
>.|15|TRBV6-6|.|TRBJ2-7
TGTGCCAGCAGTCCCATTGGGAGGAGCTCCTACGAGCAGTACTTC
CASSPIGRSSYEQYF
>.|18|TRBV9|TRBD2|TRBJ2-3
TGTGCCAGCAGCCCCTCCCTAAGGGCGGGGGTGAGCACAGATACGCAGTATTTT
CASSPSLRAGVSTDTQYF
>once|15|TRBV2|TRBD2|TRBJ2-7
TGTGCCAGCCGTATCCAAAGCGGGAGGGCCTACGAGCAGTACTTC
CASRIQSGRAYEQYF
>many|15|TRBV7-6|.|TRBJ2-3
TGTGCCAGCAGCTCCGACTGGGGGGGCGCAGATACGCAGTATTTT
CASSSDWGGADTQYF
>.|15|TRBV7-2|TRBD1|TRBJ1-2
TGTGCCAGCAGCCTACAACAGGGGGCGGCTAACGGCTACACCTTC
CASSLQQGAANGYTF
>few|13|TRBV9|.|TRBJ2-7
TGTGCCAGCAGCCCCCAGGGGCCCTACGAGCAGTACTTC
CASSPQGPYEQYF
>.|16|TRBV28|.|TRBJ1-1
TGTGCCAGCAGTTTATCCGAGGGCGGGTTCGGGGGGAATAACATCTTT
CASSLSEGGFGGNNIF
>few|16|TRBV11-2|TRBD2|TRBJ2-7
TGTGCCAGCAGCCTACAGGGACTAGCTCCAATCTACGAGCAGTACTTC
CASSLQGLAPIYEQYF
>.|14|TRBV5-6|TRBD1|TRBJ2-7
TGTGCCAGCAGATTGAGGGGACAGGGCTACGAGCAGTACTTC
CASRLRGQGYEQYF
>.|14|TRBV5-1|TRBD1|TRBJ2-7
TGCGCCAGCAGCTGGGGACAGGGAGACTACGAGCAGTACTTC
CASSWGQGDYEQYF
>.|19|TRBV5-6|TRBD1|TRBJ1-3
TGTGCCAGCAGCTTGGTTAGCGGACAGGGGTCTTACTCTGGAAACACCATATATTTT
CASSLVSGQGSYSGNTIYF
>.|16|TRBV5-5|.|TRBJ2-3
TGTGCCAGCCTCCCTTACACAGGATCTAGCACAGATACGCAGTATTTT
CASLPYTGSSTDTQYF
>.|17|TRBV28|TRBD2|TRBJ2-5
TGTGCCAGCAGTCCCCTCTTCGGGCGGGAGGGCCAAGAGACCCAGTACTTC
CASSPLFGREGQETQYF
>.|14|TRBV5-8|.|TRBJ1-5
TGTGCCAGCAGCTTGGGCAGGTTCAATCAGCCCCAGCATTTT
CASSLGRFNQPQHF
>.|16|TRBV19|.|TRBJ2-5
TGTGCCAGTAGTCACCCCGGGGGGCCCCATCAAGAGACCCAGTACTTC
CASSHPGGPHQETQYF
>.|13|TRBV11-3|.|TRBJ2-7
TGTGCCAGCAGCTTAAACCCCGGGAGCGAGCAGTACTTC
CASSLNPGSEQYF
>.|14|TRBV6-5|.|TRBJ1-2
TGTGCCAGCAGTTCTGGGGGCGGAAACTATGGCTACACCTTC
CASSSGGGNYGYTF
>.|16|TRBV28|TRBD2|TRBJ2-1
TGTGCTTCGCTGTCCCTACGTGAGCGGGAGTGTAATGAGCAGTTCTTC
CASLSLRERECNEQFF
>.|14|TRBV6-6|.|TRBJ1-2
TGTGCCAGCAGCCCCGGCCTCCGGGGCTATGGCTACACCTTC
CASSPGLRGYGYTF
>few|17|TRBV11-2|TRBD2|TRBJ2-5
TGTGCCAGCAGCTCCGGGGGGGGAGGGTTGGGACAAGAGACCCAGTACTTC
CASSSGGGGLGQETQYF
>.|16|TRBV4-1|.|TRBJ1-6
TGCGCCAGCAGCCAAGACCTTAGGCGGGGGCATTCACCCCTCCACTTT
CASSQDLRRGHSPLHF
>.|16|TRBV10-3|TRBD1|TRBJ1-2
TGTGCCATCAGTGAGTCGGGGGACAGCTTTAACTATGGCTACACCTTC
CAISESGDSFNYGYTF
>.|11|TRBV20-1|.|TRBJ2-7
TGCAGTGCCCCAGATCCCTACGAGCAGTACTTC
CSAPDPYEQYF
>.|14|TRBV2|TRBD1|TRBJ1-6
TGTGCCAGCAGTGATCAGGGGGCGAATTCACCCCTCCACTTT
CASSDQGANSPLHF
>.|14|TRBV5-1|.|TRBJ2-1
TGCGCCAGCAGCTTGGACACATCCTACAATGAGCAGTTCTTC
CASSLDTSYNEQFF
>.|16|TRBV2|TRBD2|TRBJ2-3
TGTGCCAGCAGTGATGTGCGGGAGGGCCTTCTAGATACGCAGTATTTT
CASSDVREGLLDTQYF
>.|21|TRBV2|TRBD1|TRBJ1-1
TGTGCCAGCAGTGAATCAGTCGGGGTTGTTGAACAGGGGAGAGTGAACACTGAAGCTTTCTTT
CASSESVGVVEQGRVNTEAFF
>.|15|TRBV18|TRBD1|TRBJ2-1
TGTGCCAGCTCCCTCGCACAGGGGGCTTACAATGAGCAGTTCTTC
CASSLAQGAYNEQFF
>few|12|TRBV5-1|.|TRBJ2-1
TGCGCCAGCAGCAACGAGGGCGGTCGACCGTTCTTC
CASSNEGGRPFF
>.|17|TRBV11-3|TRBD1|TRBJ1-3
TGTGCCAGCAGCTTCCGGGACAGTACTACTACTGGAAACACCATATATTTT
CASSFRDSTTTGNTIYF
>.|13|TRBV15|.|TRBJ2-5
TGTGCCACCAGCCACCTATCCCCCGGGGAGCAGTACTTC
CATSHLSPGEQYF
>.|16|TRBV11-2|TRBD1|TRBJ2-7
TGTGCCAGCAGCCCTATCAAGTGGACAGGGGTCTACGAGCAGTACTTC
CASSPIKWTGVYEQYF